Sequencing of this TCR beta chain was carried out in a study of T cells in localized non-small cell lung cancer. The uninvolved lung lay at least 2 cm from the tumor margin and lacked atypia. In germline, CDR1 is MDHEN, CDR2 SYDVKM. The CDR3 covers 13 residues. The ends were cut back, 3 bases at V and 0 bases at J, with 5 bases in the middle. The table came from immunoSEQ multiplex PCR; TCRdb's copy has only in-frame clones and leaves some out. The sample lists about 2,200 clones; about 30% were seen once. The chain combines TRBV28 with TRBJ1-1; D gene ambiguous. The receptor was isolated from a man between 35 and 75 years old with stage I lung adenocarcinoma. This specimen consisted of normal lung tissue next to the tumor, obtained before any cancer treatment. CDR3: CASSLELNTEAFF. For the CDR3, the DNA is TGTGCCAGCAGTTTGGAACTGAACACTGAAGCTTTCTTT.